This T cell receptor beta chain was documented in a study of blood T cell repertoires in COVID-19. About the research overall: Acute-phase and convalescent COVID-19 samples originated in the United States, Italy and Spain. PBMCs, B-cell-depleted T cells, or T cells were the source of the cDNA or gDNA that made up the material.

Authors' analysis steps: Nucleated cell number was recorded as an estimate derived from reference gene primer amplification. The table came from immunoSEQ multiplex PCR; TCRdb's copy has only in-frame clones and leaves some out. Clone size and the V and J calls come from that table; the DNA yielded D and trimming. The sample consists of 120,000 to 150,000 clones, over 85% of them appearing once. This clone has just one count. Looked up from germline, CDR1 is MNHEY and CDR2 is SMNVEV (reference sequence). CDR3 length: 15 amino acids. V trimming: 5 bases; J trimming: 4 bases; junction bases outside the gene matches: 9.

The specimen sequenced was peripheral blood. The J gene is TRBJ1-2, the V gene TRBV27; 8 bases map to TRBD1. This sequence was found in a human donor in a cohort sampled during active COVID-19. The DNA for the CDR3 is TGTGCCAGCAGTACCAGGGGGCCTGGTATCTATGGCTACACCTTC. Translating it yields CASSTRGPGIYGYTF.